Each of the 27 T cell receptor beta chains below was sequenced from the same sample in a study of blood T cell repertoires in COVID-19 (dated by TCRdb to 2020 to 2021). The library was produced with the immunoSEQ multiplex PCR assay. TCRdb limited this immuneACCESS table to in-frame rearrangements with V and J called. A share of clones is missing; checked studies link under half to unresolved V genes, and the rest is unexplained. The sample contains roughly 100,000 clones, roughly four fifths of them found a single time. Under 8% of the sample comes from the top ten. Sequences were obtained from peripheral blood. The origin of the receptors is a man older than 75 with COVID-19, enrolled during active disease.

This clone was detected once. The chain uses TRBV7-3 and TRBJ2-1, with D perhaps TRBD1 (7 bases). The CDR3 is 15 amino acids. Trimming left V 2 bases short and J 7 bases short, with 15 bases between. Germline-derived CDR1 and CDR2 are SGHTA and FQGTGA. CDR3 sequence: CASSLQGGRANEQFF. CDR3 DNA: TGTGCCAGCAGCTTACAGGGGGGTAGAGCAAATGAGCAGTTCTTC.

This sequence joins TRBV7-3 and TRBJ2-5, with TRBD1 matching over 9 bases. From germline, CDR1 is SGHTA and CDR2 FQGTGA. The CDR3 loop spans 15 amino acids. V lost 5 bases, J lost 5 bases, and 9 bases stayed unmatched. DNA of the CDR3: TGTGCCAGCAGCCCGGGACAGGGCAGGGGGGAGACCCAGTACTTC. It translates to CASSPGQGRGETQYF.

J is TRBJ1-5 and V is TRBV9; D not certain. V lost 4 bases to trimming and J lost 7 bases, with 15 bases between them. The CDR3 is made up of 14 amino acids. In germline, CDR1 is SGDLS, CDR2 YYNGEE. The CDR3 nucleotides read TGTGCCAGCAGCCCCTCGGCCCGCGGGCAGCCCCAGCATTTT. It yields the protein CASSPSARGQPQHF.

The chain joins TRBV11-3 to TRBJ2-2; 7 nucleotides agree with TRBD1. The germline V gene has CDR1 SGHNT and CDR2 YENEEA. The CDR3 spans 15 residues. Trimming took 8 bases from V and 0 from J; bases not matched to a gene: 6. The CDR3 DNA reads as TGTGCCAGCTCCCCCGGGACAGCGAACACCGGGGAGCTGTTTTTT. Protein product: CASSPGTANTGELFF.

The V and J genes are TRBV7-2 and TRBJ2-5; no reliable D call. Germline CDR1 reads SGHTA; CDR2 reads FQGNSA. The V end was cut by 4 bases, the J end by 0 bases, with 6 bases between. The CDR3 covers 13 residues. DNA of the CDR3: TGTGCCAGCAGCTCCCTCCACCAAGAGACCCAGTACTTC. It codes for CASSSLHQETQYF. The entire variable domain, with the rest obtained from reference TRBV7-2 and TRBJ2-5, is as follows: GAGVSQSPSNKVTEKGKDVELRCDPISGHTALYWYRQSLGQGLEFLIYFQGNSAPDKSGLPSDRFSAERTGGSVSTLTIQRTQQEDSAVYLCASSSLHQETQYFGPGTRLLVL.

V gene TRBV2 combines with J gene TRBJ2-3; 14 bases line up with TRBD2. V lost 7 bases, J lost 3 bases, and 3 bases stayed unmatched. The CDR3 length is 15 residues. Germline assignment: CDR1 SNHLY and CDR2 FYNNEI. CDR3 residues: CASTGTSGSTDTQYF. In DNA form, the CDR3 reads TGTGCCAGCACTGGGACTAGCGGGAGTACAGATACGCAGTATTTT. Looking up the rest from reference TRBV2 and TRBJ2-3 gives the full variable domain: EPEVTQTPSHQVTQMGQEVILRCVPISNHLYFYWYRQILGQKVEFLVSFYNNEISEKSEIFDDQFSVERPDGSNFTLKIRSTKLEDSAMYFCASTGTSGSTDTQYFGPGTRLTVL.

The chain has TRBV5-4 and TRBJ1-2; 7 bases agree with TRBD1. This CDR3 comprises 17 residues. In germline, CDR1 is SGHNT, CDR2 YYREEE (reference sequence). Unmatched junction bases numbered 12, after V lost 0 bases and J lost 4 bases. CDR3 sequence reads: CASSLGDRPLGSYGYTF. In nucleotides, the CDR3 is TGTGCCAGCAGCTTGGGGGACAGACCTTTGGGAAGCTATGGCTACACCTTC.

This clone was counted a few times. The rearrangement links TRBV10-1 to TRBJ1-2, with no clear D. Germline CDR1 reads WNHNN; CDR2 reads SYGVQD (reference sequence). Trimming removed 3 bases at V and 3 bases at J, with 5 bases between. The CDR3 runs 12 residues. Here the CDR3 DNA reads TGCGCCAGCAGTGATACGGACTATGGCTACACCTTC. It is translated as CASSDTDYGYTF.

This clone was seen a handful of times. J is TRBJ1-1 and V is TRBV7-2, with TRBD1 as a possible D gene (5 bases). V was shortened by 5 bases and J by 5 bases, with 18 bases between the two germline ends. The CDR3 runs 15 residues. Looked up from germline, CDR1 is SGHTA and CDR2 is FQGNSA. CDR3 nucleotides: TGTGCCAGCAGCCCGCAGCAGGGCGGGGTGACTGAAGCTTTCTTT. Translation: CASSPQQGGVTEAFF.

The chain carries TRBV5-1 and TRBJ1-4, with a possible D match to TRBD1 (6 bases). The germline gives CDR1 SGHRS, CDR2 YFSETQ. CDR3 length: 15 residues. V was cut by 2 bases and J by 3 bases, with 11 bases left in between. The CDR3 sequence: CASSLLDSPNEKLFF. CDR3 DNA: TGCGCCAGCAGCTTACTGGACAGCCCTAATGAAAAACTGTTTTTT.

The rearrangement uses TRBV7-9 and TRBJ2-5; 13 bases are a match to TRBD2. The germline CDR1 and CDR2 sequences are SEHNR and FQNEAQ (reference sequence). The CDR3 has 18 amino acids. J gave up 7 bases and V 1 base, and 12 bases lay outside the gene matches. CDR3 DNA sequence: TGTGCCAGCAGCTTAGTCCGAGTAGAGGGACTAGCGGGACCGACCCAGTACTTC. It encodes CASSLVRVEGLAGPTQYF.

This clone was detected a few times. This chain joins TRBV3-1 (or the pseudogene TRBV3-2) and TRBJ2-7; TRBD2 is a possible D gene (5 bases). Deletions cut 1 base from V and 6 bases from J, with 13 bases between. The CDR3 contains 14 residues. Germline loops: CDR1 LGHDT, CDR2 YNNKEL (reference sequence). The CDR3 DNA reads as TGTGCCAGCAGCCAAGGTGTGGGAGTTGGCGAGCAGTACTTC. Amino acids: CASSQGVGVGEQYF.

This clone has just a few counts. The chain is built from TRBV29-1 and TRBJ2-7; D gene unclear. V was clipped by 4 bases and J by 7 bases, with 14 bases between them. This CDR3 has 12 residues. Germline V gives CDR1 SQVTM, CDR2 ANQGSEA. For the CDR3, the DNA is TGCAGCGTTGGTCGCGGTGAAGGTGAGCAGTACTTC. Translation gives CSVGRGEGEQYF.

This clone was counted ten times or more. This rearrangement joins TRBV4-1 to TRBJ1-2; 7 bases line up with TRBD1. Per germline, CDR1 MGHRA and CDR2 YSYEKL. The junction had 8 bases not matched to a gene; V was cut back by 2 bases and J by 5 bases. CDR3 size: 15 residues. CDR3 nucleotides: TGCGCCAGCAGCCAAACCCGGGACAGCTTTTATGGCTACACCTTC. Translating gives CASSQTRDSFYGYTF.

The chain combines TRBV7-2 with TRBJ2-3; possible D gene TRBD2, 6 bases. Germline CDR1 is SGHTA and CDR2 is FQGNSA. CDR3 length: 14 residues. The V gene lost 5 bases and the J gene lost 2 bases, with 11 bases spanning the gap. CDR3 sequence (DNA): TGTGCCAGCAGCCCGGCGGGGTTCACAGATACGCAGTATTTT. Amino acid sequence: CASSPAGFTDTQYF.

Regarding this clone: The same CDR3 can be traced to other DNA sequences in this sample. This sequence joins TRBV11-2 and TRBJ1-2, with a possible D match to TRBD1 (6 bases). CDR3 length equals 18 residues. Germline loops: CDR1 SGHAT, CDR2 FQNNGV. The germline V and J ends were trimmed by 5 bases and 8 bases, with 30 bases remaining between them. This chain's CDR3 is CASSPLPGGGWRLRGYTF. The CDR3 nucleotides read TGTGCCAGCAGCCCCCTCCCTGGGGGCGGATGGCGACTCCGAGGCTACACCTTC.

Only a few counts were recorded for this clone. V and J are TRBV20-1 and TRBJ1-1; a possible D gene is TRBD1 (5 bases). Germline lookup yields CDR1 DFQATT and CDR2 SNEGSKA (reference sequence). V lost 5 bases and J 6 bases, leaving 10 bases between the germline ends. This CDR3 region has 11 residues. Here the CDR3 DNA reads TGCAGTGCTGGAAGGGGCGCTGAAGCTTTCTTT. Amino acids: CSAGRGAEAFF.

This clone appeared a single time. The chain has TRBV30 and TRBJ1-5, with D perhaps matching TRBD1 (6 bases). Germline V gives CDR1 GTSNPN, CDR2 SVGIG (reference sequence). V gave up 7 bases and J gave up 0 bases, with 10 bases separating them. The CDR3 sequence is 13 residues long. CDR3 region: CAYAGDSNQPQHF. The CDR3 nucleotides are TGTGCCTATGCAGGGGATAGCAATCAGCCCCAGCATTTT. Together with reference TRBV30 and TRBJ1-5, the CDR3 gives the full variable domain: SQTIHQWPATLVQPVGSPLSLECTVEGTSNPNLYWYRQAAGRGLQLLFYSVGIGQISSEVPQNLSASRPQDRQFILSSKKLLLSDSGFYLCAYAGDSNQPQHFGDGTRLSIL.

This clone was detected only a few times. This chain connects TRBV6-6 to TRBJ1-5; TRBD1 matches 9 bases. The CDR3 spans 15 residues. The ends lost 9 bases at V and 3 bases at J; junction bases unmatched: 9. Germline V gene data show CDR1 as MNHNY and CDR2 as SVGAGI (reference sequence). This CDR3 is CASYRGRTINQPQHF. For the CDR3, the DNA is TGTGCCAGTTACAGGGGGCGAACAATCAATCAGCCCCAGCATTTT.

This clone was observed once. CDR3 nucleotides: TGTGCCAGCAGCTTGACAGGGGGCGGTGAAAAACTGTTTTTT. It specifies CASSLTGGGEKLFF. J is TRBJ1-4 and V is TRBV28, with TRBD1 identical over 10 bases. V dropped 6 bases and J dropped 7; count of bases not matched to a gene: 5. The germline V gene has CDR1 MDHEN and CDR2 SYDVKM. The CDR3 spans 14 residues.

DNA of the CDR3: TGTGCCAGCAGCTTAAGAGGGACAGATACGCAGTATTTT. Translated: CASSLRGTDTQYF. V gene TRBV11-2 combines with J gene TRBJ2-3; D might be TRBD2 (5 bases). Germline V CDR1 and CDR2: SGHAT, FQNNGV. Trimming stripped 2 bases from V and 3 bases from J, with 6 bases between. The CDR3 has 13 residues.

This clone has only a few counts. The V and J genes are TRBV19 and TRBJ1-2, with 8 bases lining up with TRBD1. This CDR3 contains 14 residues. In germline, CDR1 is LNHDA, CDR2 SQIVND (reference sequence). The V and J ends lost 3 bases and 7 bases, in that order; junction bases with no gene match: 7. CDR3 sequence: CASSIRTGYGGYTF. For the CDR3, the DNA is TGTGCCAGTAGTATTCGGACAGGGTATGGTGGCTACACCTTC.

J is TRBJ1-2 and V is TRBV4-1; perhaps TRBD1 as D (6 bases). The CDR3 length is 14 residues. Germline V CDR1 and CDR2: MGHRA, YSYEKL. The V end lost 0 bases, the J end lost 5 bases, and 10 bases lay between the germline ends. The CDR3 reads CASSQERGGYGYTF. For the CDR3, the DNA is TGCGCCAGCAGCCAAGAGAGGGGGGGATATGGCTACACCTTC.

The chain has TRBV21-1 and TRBJ1-5. TRBV21-1 is noted as a pseudogene. This CDR3 region has 19 residues. The CDR3 loop is CASSKVRNRRTVLGQPQHF. The CDR3 bases are TGTGCCAGCAGCAAAGTCCGCAACAGAAGGACTGTGTTAGGGCAGCCCCAGCATTTT.

The chain employs TRBV5-5 and TRBJ1-5; 7 nucleotides agree with TRBD1. Germline values: CDR1 SGHKS, CDR2 YYEKEE (reference sequence). The CDR3 loop spans 14 amino acids. With V trimmed by 4 bases and J by 11 bases, 12 bases remained unmatched. The CDR3 loop reads CASSPTTTGQTQHF. CDR3 coding DNA: TGTGCCAGCAGCCCTACGACGACAGGGCAAACCCAGCATTTT. Full variable domain (outside the CDR3, taken from reference TRBV5-5 and TRBJ1-5): DAGVTQSPTHLIKTRGQQVTLRCSPISGHKSVSWYQQVLGQGPQFIFQYYEKEERGRGNFPDRFSARQFPNYSSELNVNALLLGDSALYLCASSPTTTGQTQHFGDGTRLSIL.

The V call is TRBV28, the J call TRBJ2-7, with 8 bases aligning to TRBD1. The trim removed 9 bases at V and 3 bases at J, leaving 4 bases unmatched. The CDR3 is 12 amino acids. Germline CDR1 is MDHEN and CDR2 is SYDVKM. CDR3 DNA: TGTGCCAGTCTTGGACAGGGCTACGAGCAGTACTTC. Protein product: CASLGQGYEQYF.

The genes are TRBV30 and TRBJ1-1; 8 bases agree with TRBD1. Unmatched junction bases numbered 9, after V lost 2 bases and J lost 4 bases. The CDR3 contains 15 residues. Germline loops: CDR1 GTSNPN, CDR2 SVGIG (reference sequence). The CDR3 sequence is CAWSPQDRDRTEAFF. CDR3 nucleotides: TGTGCCTGGAGTCCCCAGGACAGGGATCGCACTGAAGCTTTCTTT.